Listed here are 32 T cell receptor beta chains from one sample, sequenced in a study of Ad26.COV2.S vaccination and SARS-CoV-2 variants. The repertoire was sequenced with immunoSEQ multiplex PCR; TCRdb's copy has only in-frame clones and lacks some. The table lists approximately 350,000 clones, roughly 85% of them singletons, with more than 7% in the top ten. Stated treatment: some 19 received Ad26.COV2.S at low or high dose, single or two shots; 5 received placebo; per-sample allocation not given. After the first vaccine or placebo injection, samples were drawn on day 63. Sequenced here: peripheral blood, sampled in a trial of Ad26.COV2.S vaccine versus placebo. The receptors here all came from a person aged 18-65 years who received the Ad26.COV2.S COVID-19 vaccine or a placebo.

This clone has just one count. This chain uses TRBV5-6 with TRBJ2-7, with D perhaps TRBD1 or TRBD2 (5 bases each). V shed 3 bases and J shed 9 bases, with 13 bases lying between them. Per the germline V gene, CDR1 is SGHDT and CDR2 is YYEEEE. The CDR3 consists of 12 residues. DNA for the CDR3: TGTGCCAGCAGCTACTCAATGGGGGTGCAGTACTTC. This translates into CASSYSMGVQYF.

This clone appeared a few times. This chain uses TRBV30 with TRBJ2-7; D gene uncertain. The length of the CDR3 is 12 residues. The germline CDR1 and CDR2 sequences are GTSNPN and SVGIG (reference sequence). The V end lost 3 bases, the J end lost 4 bases, and 10 bases lay between the germline ends. Here the CDR3 reads CAWRSVSYEQYF. DNA of the CDR3: TGTGCCTGGAGATCCGTGTCTTACGAGCAGTACTTC.

This chain uses TRBV7-2 with TRBJ2-7; 13 nucleotides align to TRBD2. Germline V gene data show CDR1 as SGHTA and CDR2 as FQGNSA. CDR3 length equals 18 residues. With 5 bases clipped from V and 3 bases from J, the junction kept 13 bases outside the gene matches. The CDR3 here is CASSIGLAGALRDYEQYF. In nucleotides, the CDR3 is TGTGCCAGCAGCATAGGACTAGCGGGGGCTCTAAGGGACTACGAGCAGTACTTC.

The V call is TRBV7-9, the J call TRBJ1-5, with D possibly matching TRBD1 (6 bases). The V end was cut by 10 bases, the J end by 10 bases, with 20 bases between. CDR1 SEHNR and CDR2 FQNEAQ come from the germline V gene (reference sequence). There are 13 residues in the CDR3. The DNA for the CDR3 is TGTGCCATAAGGGGGGACGGGCGTGGACCCCAGCATTTT. Amino acid sequence: CAIRGDGRGPQHF. Full variable domain (outside the CDR3, taken from reference TRBV7-9 and TRBJ1-5): DTGVSQNPRHKITKRGQNVTFRCDPISEHNRLYWYRQTLGQGPEFLTYFQNEAQLEKSRLLSDRFSAERPKGSFSTLEIQRTEQGDSAMYLCAIRGDGRGPQHFGDGTRLSIL.

The gene calls are TRBV9 and TRBJ2-3; the match to TRBD2 covers 8 bases. J gave up 2 bases and V 6 bases, and 11 bases lay outside the gene matches. CDR1 and CDR2 (germline): SGDLS, YYNGEE. The CDR3 loop spans 16 amino acids. CDR3 in amino acids: CASTTGAGALTDTQYF. For the CDR3, the DNA is TGTGCCAGCACCACGGGAGCGGGGGCCCTCACAGATACGCAGTATTTT.

Here the CDR3 DNA reads TGTGCCAGCAGCCACAGGGGCGAAAACTATGGCTACACCTTC. Translated, it gives CASSHRGENYGYTF. The rearrangement joins TRBV7-9 to TRBJ1-2, with 7 bases fitting TRBD1. Losses at the gene ends were 5 bases for V and 2 bases for J; bases not matched to a gene: 5. Germline V gene lookup returns CDR1 SEHNR and CDR2 FQNEAQ (reference sequence). The CDR3 sequence is 14 residues long.

V is TRBV9 and J is TRBJ2-5, with 7 bases identical to TRBD1. The CDR3 length is 14 residues. V lost 4 bases, J lost 4 bases, and 7 bases stayed unmatched. Germline CDR1 is SGDLS and CDR2 is YYNGEE. The CDR3 DNA follows: TGTGCCAGCAGCATCTCAGGGGGAACAGAGACCCAGTACTTC. Encoded protein: CASSISGGTETQYF. Using reference TRBV9 and TRBJ2-5 for the parts outside the CDR3, the full variable domain is DSGVTQTPKHLITATGQRVTLRCSPRSGDLSVYWYQQSLDQGLQFLIQYYNGEERAKGNILERFSAQQFPDLHSELNLSSLELGDSALYFCASSISGGTETQYFGPGTRLLVL.

The chain links TRBV5-1 to TRBJ1-3; D unclear. Trimming left V 4 bases short and J 2 bases short, with 19 bases between. The CDR3 covers 17 residues. Germline CDR1 is SGHRS and CDR2 is YFSETQ. The CDR3 nucleotides read TGCGCCAGCAGCCCTGGTTTGAGAGCGTTAACTGGAAACACCATATATTTT. Residues: CASSPGLRALTGNTIYF.

The J gene is TRBJ2-7, the V gene TRBV23-1; 8 nucleotides match TRBD2. TRBV23-1 is treated as an ORF (open reading frame) with a function not yet certain. The CDR3 totals 16 residues. J lost 0 bases, V lost 2 bases, and 6 bases had no gene match. The CDR3 loop reads CASSQTGREVSYEQYF. CDR3 DNA sequence: TGCGCCAGCAGTCAAACGGGGCGGGAGGTCTCCTACGAGCAGTACTTC.

This clone was counted once. The chain links TRBV4-1 to TRBJ2-7; D call uncertain. Deletions cut 3 bases from V and 5 bases from J, with 20 bases between. The CDR3 covers 16 residues. CDR1 and CDR2 from the germline V gene are MGHRA and YSYEKL. The CDR3 protein is CASSQTRGIGGHEQYF. CDR3 DNA sequence: TGCGCCAGCAGCCAGACCCGTGGAATAGGCGGCCACGAGCAGTACTTC.

The genes are TRBV24-1 and TRBJ2-5; D gene ambiguous. From germline, CDR1 is KGHDR and CDR2 SFDVKD. The CDR3 is 15 residues long. Trimming removed 4 bases from V and 3 bases from J, with 14 bases in between. The CDR3 loop is CATSDSRRGEETQYF. CDR3 bases: TGTGCCACCAGTGACTCCCGGCGCGGAGAAGAGACCCAGTACTTC.

This clone was seen a few times. The chain carries TRBV7-9 and TRBJ1-4; D is uncertain. Germline lookup yields CDR1 SEHNR and CDR2 FQNEAQ (reference sequence). V shed 3 bases and J shed 8 bases, with 16 bases lying between them. This CDR3 contains 15 residues. The CDR3 nucleotides read TGTGCCAGCAGCTTTTCGGGTCTTCGTCGGGAAAAACTGTTTTTT. Translating it yields CASSFSGLRREKLFF. The full variable domain, rest sourced from reference TRBV7-9 and TRBJ1-4, is DTGVSQNPRHKITKRGQNVTFRCDPISEHNRLYWYRQTLGQGPEFLTYFQNEAQLEKSRLLSDRFSAERPKGSFSTLEIQRTEQGDSAMYLCASSFSGLRREKLFFGSGTQLSVL.

The rearrangement links TRBV12-3 or TRBV12-4 to TRBJ1-4; no clear D. V was pared by 6 bases and J by 7 bases, with 12 bases between. The CDR3 runs to 13 residues. CDR3 nucleotides: TGTGCCAGCAGAATGTCCGCCTTTGAAAAACTGTTTTTT. Residues: CASRMSAFEKLFF.

V usage is TRBV19 and J usage is TRBJ2-7, with D unclear. Between the trimmed V and J ends, which lost 1 base and 0 bases, there was a span of 7 bases. This CDR3 is 14 amino acids long. Germline V CDR1 and CDR2: LNHDA, SQIVND (reference sequence). CDR3 sequence (DNA): TGTGCCAGTAGTATAGGTAAAGGCTCCTACGAGCAGTACTTC. Translating it yields CASSIGKGSYEQYF.

The chain uses TRBV6-5 and TRBJ2-2; 8 bases match TRBD2. The V gene end was trimmed by 4 bases and the J gene end by 7 bases; junction bases not matched to a gene: 8. The CDR3 spans 15 residues. CDR1 MNHEY and CDR2 SVGAGI come from the germline V gene. The CDR3 region is CASSSPGLGIGELFF. CDR3 sequence (DNA): TGTGCCAGCAGTTCGCCGGGACTAGGTATCGGGGAGCTGTTTTTT.

J is TRBJ1-1 and V is TRBV18; TRBD1 might be the D (6 bases). The CDR3 loop spans 13 amino acids. CDR1 and CDR2 from the germline V gene are KGHSH and LQKENI. With 4 bases removed from V and 4 bases from J, the gap between germline ends came to 10 bases. The CDR3 protein is CASSLEGGTEAFF. CDR3 in DNA: TGTGCCAGCTCACTCGAAGGGGGCACTGAAGCTTTCTTT.

The chain employs TRBV18 and TRBJ1-2; D remains ambiguous. V lost 3 bases and J 2 bases, leaving 7 bases between the germline ends. The CDR3 is 13 amino acids. The germline V gene has CDR1 KGHSH and CDR2 LQKENI. The CDR3 reads CASSPWANYGYTF. CDR3 sequence (DNA): TGTGCCAGCTCACCCTGGGCGAACTATGGCTACACCTTC. The full variable domain, completed using reference TRBV18 and TRBJ1-2, is NAGVMQNPRHLVRRRGQEARLRCSPMKGHSHVYWYRQLPEEGLKFMVYLQKENIIDESGMPKERFSAEFPKEGPSILRIQQVVRGDSAAYFCASSPWANYGYTFGSGTRLTVV.

This clone was picked up a small number of times. This chain links TRBV18 with TRBJ2-7; 7 positions agree with TRBD1. Trimming at V came to 5 bases and at J to 3 bases, leaving 7 bases not matched to a gene. This CDR3 spans 14 amino acids. Germline V gene sequence: CDR1 KGHSH, CDR2 LQKENI. The CDR3 loop is CASSSSRDSYEQYF. CDR3 coding DNA: TGTGCCAGCTCATCGTCCCGGGACAGCTACGAGCAGTACTTC.

The chain couples TRBV2 to TRBJ1-1; no firm D call. V was cut by 6 bases and J by 2 bases, with 4 bases left in between. Germline-derived CDR1 and CDR2 are SNHLY and FYNNEI. CDR3 length: 11 amino acids. CDR3 loop: CASRRNTEAFF. The CDR3 coding sequence is TGTGCCAGCAGGAGAAACACTGAAGCTTTCTTT.

The J gene is TRBJ1-1, the V gene TRBV10-2, with a possible D match to TRBD1 (6 bases). The V and J ends lost 7 bases and 1 base respectively, with 16 bases between them. The length of the CDR3 is 15 residues. The germline V gene encodes CDR1 WSHSY and CDR2 SAAADI. This CDR3 reads CASKPLPRGNTEAFF. CDR3 in DNA: TGCGCCAGCAAGCCCCTACCCAGGGGGAACACTGAAGCTTTCTTT.

The chain joins TRBV11-2 to TRBJ2-1; TRBD2 is a possible D gene (6 bases). Germline V gene lookup returns CDR1 SGHAT and CDR2 FQNNGV. Trimming pared 6 bases from V and 1 base from J, leaving 13 bases between. CDR3 size: 15 residues. The CDR3 nucleotides are TGTGCCAGCAGATTTGTAGGGAGGTCCTACAATGAGCAGTTCTTC. This translates into CASRFVGRSYNEQFF.

The chain is built from TRBV24-1 and TRBJ2-5; the D is unclear. Germline CDR1 is KGHDR and CDR2 is SFDVKD. The CDR3 extends over 11 amino acids. Trimming pared 7 bases from V and 4 bases from J, leaving 6 bases between. CDR3 sequence: CATRRRETQYF. CDR3 nucleotide sequence: TGTGCCACCAGGAGGAGAGAGACCCAGTACTTC.

CDR3 DNA sequence: TGTGCCACCAGCGGCGGCTTCGAGCAGTACTTC. This sequence encodes CATSGGFEQYF. The chain is built from TRBV15 and TRBJ2-7; D call uncertain. Per germline, CDR1 LNHNV and CDR2 YYDKDF (reference sequence). The CDR3 has 11 residues. Trimming took off 5 bases at V and 6 bases at J, with 8 bases between the two ends.

The chain carries TRBV3-1 (or the pseudogene TRBV3-2) and TRBJ2-6, with TRBD2 matching over 8 bases. The germline gives CDR1 LGHDT, CDR2 YNNKEL (reference sequence). This CDR3 is 17 amino acids long. V dropped 6 bases and J dropped 2; count of bases not matched to a gene: 9. The CDR3, as DNA: TGTGCCAGCAGTCCCACTAGCGGAGACCCTGGGGCCAACGTCCTGACTTTC. Its protein is CASSPTSGDPGANVLTF.

This clone appeared a single time. The chain links TRBV18 to TRBJ2-4; possible D gene TRBD2, 6 bases. Germline V lookup: CDR1 KGHSH, CDR2 LQKENI. The CDR3 is 16 residues long. V dropped 4 bases and J dropped 0 bases, with 13 bases sitting between them. The CDR3 loop is CASSRRDSLAKNIQYF. In DNA, the CDR3 is TGTGCCAGCTCACGACGGGACTCCTTAGCCAAAAACATTCAGTACTTC.

The CDR3 sequence: CASSLGGRSHNEQFF. DNA of the CDR3: TGCGCCAGCAGCTTGGGCGGGAGGAGCCACAATGAGCAGTTCTTC. The rearrangement uses TRBV5-1 and TRBJ2-1, with TRBD2 matching 8 bases. The CDR3 extends over 15 amino acids. Germline V gene lookup returns CDR1 SGHRS and CDR2 YFSETQ. V lost 0 bases, J lost 5 bases, and 4 bases stayed unmatched.

This clone has just a few counts. V and J are TRBV28 and TRBJ1-5; 7 nucleotides align to TRBD1. The germline V gene encodes CDR1 MDHEN and CDR2 SYDVKM. The CDR3 is made up of 17 amino acids. Trimming at V came to 6 bases and at J to 2 bases, leaving 13 bases not matched to a gene. The CDR3 nucleotides read TGTGCCAGCAGGGCCTCGACAGGGAGGGTCGGCAATCAGCCCCAGCATTTT. It codes for CASRASTGRVGNQPQHF.

The V call is TRBV5-1, the J call TRBJ1-2; no firm D call. The germline V gene has CDR1 SGHRS and CDR2 YFSETQ. V lost 0 bases and J lost 3, with 12 bases in between. This CDR3 comprises 15 residues. The CDR3 DNA reads as TGCGCCAGCAGCTTGGCGGGTGTCGGGGACTATGGCTACACCTTC. Amino acid sequence: CASSLAGVGDYGYTF.

This clone was seen a single time. The CDR3 spells CASSLEADTYEQYF. Here the CDR3 DNA reads TGTGCCAGCAGCTTAGAGGCGGATACCTACGAGCAGTACTTC. The chain is built from TRBV11-3 and TRBJ2-7; no reliable D call. The CDR3 is made up of 14 amino acids. Germline CDR1 and CDR2: SGHNT and YENEEA. Between the trimmed V and J ends, which lost 0 bases and 2 bases, there was a span of 8 bases.

This clone was picked up a small number of times. This sequence joins TRBV9 and TRBJ2-1; D not certain. Trimming took off 4 bases at V and 8 bases at J, with 13 bases between the two ends. This CDR3 is 13 amino acids long. Germline CDR1 is SGDLS and CDR2 is YYNGEE. The CDR3: CASSTRNLDEQFF. CDR3 sequence (DNA): TGTGCCAGCAGCACCAGGAATTTAGATGAGCAGTTCTTC.

The rearrangement uses TRBV27 and TRBJ1-1; D unclear. Germline CDR1 and CDR2: MNHEY and SMNVEV (reference sequence). The CDR3 is 15 residues long. V lost 5 bases, J lost 3 bases, and 16 bases lay in between. This chain's CDR3 is CASSQYPRTDTEAFF. Here the CDR3 DNA reads TGTGCCAGCAGTCAATACCCCAGGACGGACACTGAAGCTTTCTTT.

The chain joins TRBV7-2 to TRBJ1-4; 7 nucleotides match TRBD1. This CDR3 is 14 amino acids long. The germline V gene has CDR1 SGHTA and CDR2 FQGNSA. Losses at the gene ends were 7 bases for V and 5 bases for J; bases not matched to a gene: 7. The CDR3 DNA reads TGTGCCAGCAACTCGGGACAGCCAAATGAAAAACTGTTTTTT. Protein product: CASNSGQPNEKLFF.